The 6 T cell receptor beta chains below all came from one sample that was sequenced in a study of molecular identifiers for immune sequencing clone quantification. Each CDR3 protein gets one entry after TCRdb re-called the PCR reads with MiXCR. The sample includes 100,000 or so distinct CDR3 sequences, roughly a fifth seen only once; the top ten take more than 1%. The sequencing input was naive CD8+ T cells from blood, with Jurkat cell RNA spiked in. The subset: FACS-sorted CD8+CD4-CCR7+CD45RA+ naive T cells. Receptors originate from a human donor in good health. Some libraries in this study had Jurkat cell RNA spiked in.

The chain recombines TRBV11-2 with TRBJ1-1; D possibly corresponds to TRBD1 (5 bases). This CDR3 is built from 13 residues. Germline-derived CDR1 and CDR2 are SGHAT and FQNNGV. Between the trimmed V and J ends, which lost 6 bases and 4 bases, there was a span of 12 bases. The CDR3 bases are TGTGCCAGCAGGCCCCCGGGGGGCACTGAAGCTTTCTTT. This codes for CASRPPGGTEAFF.

The chain links TRBV29-1 to TRBJ2-7, with 7 bases matching TRBD2. Trimming removed 2 bases from V and 2 bases from J; junction bases left unmatched: 9. This CDR3 spans 15 amino acids. Germline V gene data show CDR1 as SQVTM and CDR2 as ANQGSEA. The CDR3 region is CSVEPAGKLTYEQYF. CDR3 sequence (DNA): TGCAGCGTTGAACCAGCGGGGAAATTAACCTACGAGCAGTACTTC.

This clonotype was detected once. This may be a read error: a much more frequent sequence differs by one nucleotide. In this CDR3 the conserved last residue, phenylalanine or tryptophan, is missing, so a read error is likely. The V gene is TRBV27, the J gene TRBJ1-2; D may be TRBD1 (5 bases). Germline V lookup: CDR1 MNHEY, CDR2 SMNVEV (reference sequence). V dropped 5 bases and J dropped 0 bases, with 7 bases sitting between them. This CDR3 spans 13 amino acids. CDR3 residues: CASSATANYGYTS. The CDR3 DNA reads as TGTGCCAGCAGTGCGACAGCTAACTATGGCTACACCTCC.

This clonotype was counted a single time. Just one base apart from a much larger clone, this may be a read error. V gene TRBV11-1 combines with J gene TRBJ2-2; the D gene could be TRBD1 or TRBD2 (5 bases each). The CDR3 spans 17 residues. Per germline, CDR1 SGHAT and CDR2 FQDESV (reference sequence). CDR3 nucleotide sequence: TGTGCCAGCAGCCCCCGTGTCGGGACGTCATACACCGAGGAGCTGTTTTTT. Its protein product is CASSPRVGTSYTEELFF. Based on the CDR3 plus reference TRBV11-1 and TRBJ2-2, the full variable domain is EAEVAQSPRYKITEKSQAVAFWCDPISGHATLYWYRQILGQGPELLVQFQDESVVDDSQLPKDRFSAERLKGVDSTLKIQPAELGDSAMYLCASSPRVGTSYTEELFFGEGSRLTVL.

This chain joins TRBV5-1 and TRBJ1-3, with D maybe TRBD1 (6 bases). Trimming shortened V by 4 bases and J by 0 bases, and 14 bases separated the two germline ends. The germline V gene encodes CDR1 SGHRS and CDR2 YFSETQ. This CDR3 comprises 16 residues. The CDR3 is CASSAWTVHSGNTIYF. The CDR3 DNA follows: TGCGCCAGCAGCGCTTGGACAGTGCACTCTGGAAACACCATATATTTT.

In its sample, this clonotype was seen once. The chain recombines TRBV12-3 or TRBV12-4 with TRBJ2-2; D is unresolved. V was clipped by 8 bases and J by 3 bases, with 7 bases between them. This CDR3 has 12 amino acids. For the CDR3, the DNA is TGTGCCAGCCTCCTTGACACCGGGGAGCTGTTTTTT. It is translated as CASLLDTGELFF.